There are many counts of the clone carrying this T cell receptor (beta chain). The record originates from a study of metastatic and nonmetastatic thyroid tumors. About the research overall: Both malignant and benign thyroid patients supplied peripheral blood and tumor or nodule tissue samples, across which the repertoires of these patients were then compared.

Trimming removed 4 bases at V and 2 bases at J, with 7 bases between. Germline CDR1 and CDR2: SGHDT and YYEEEE. This CDR3 spans 12 amino acids. TCRdb used MiXCR to call clones anew from the PCR reads. The table has roughly 59,000 clones, 15% to 20% seen once. No patient received treatment before thyroid surgery. Sequencing was done on a sample of blood. The chain employs TRBV5-6 and TRBJ2-7; no definite D call. This receptor was obtained from a male donor with papillary thyroid cancer or a benign thyroid nodule (not recorded which). Some clones in this sample may be carry-over from other donors' samples. The CDR3 bases are TGTGCCAGCAGCACGACCCCCTACGAGCAGTACTTC. This encodes CASSTTPYEQYF.